Each of the 20 T cell receptor beta chains below was sequenced from the same sample in a study of OX40 agonist ivuxolimab in advanced cancers. TCRdb's table, derived via immunoSEQ multiplex PCR, lists solely in-frame clones and lacks some. The sample yields 80,000 or so clones, about nine tenths seen once. Sequenced material: CD4+ or CD8+ T cells sorted from blood, taken in a trial of the OX40 agonist ivuxolimab. The receptors shown here come from an adult with an advanced solid tumor such as melanoma, head and neck, liver or kidney cancer.

This chain connects TRBV5-6 to TRBJ2-3; 9 bases match TRBD2. CDR1 SGHDT and CDR2 YYEEEE come from the germline V gene. The CDR3 consists of 14 residues. V lost 5 bases, J lost 5 bases, and 6 bases stayed unmatched. The CDR3 is CASRPSGRRDTQYF. The CDR3 bases are TGTGCCAGCAGACCGAGCGGGAGGAGAGATACGCAGTATTTT. Full variable domain (rest looked up from reference TRBV5-6 and TRBJ2-3): DAGVTQSPTHLIKTRGQQVTLRCSPKSGHDTVSWYQQALGQGPQFIFQYYEEEERQRGNFPDRFSGHQFPNYSSELNVNALLLGDSALYLCASRPSGRRDTQYFGPGTRLTVL.

The rearrangement joins TRBV29-1 to TRBJ2-5, with 10 nucleotides matching TRBD2. V lost 3 bases to trimming and J lost 5 bases; unmatched junction nucleotides: 9. Germline-derived CDR1 and CDR2 are SQVTM and ANQGSEA. The CDR3 length is 15 residues. DNA of the CDR3: TGCAGCGTTGACGCAGTAGCGGGGGGTGTGGAGACCCAGTACTTC. Translated, it gives CSVDAVAGGVETQYF.

The chain links TRBV7-2 to TRBJ2-7, with a possible D match to TRBD2 (6 bases). The CDR3 is made up of 16 amino acids. The germline V gene has CDR1 SGHTA and CDR2 FQGNSA. Between the trimmed V and J ends, which lost 1 base and 4 bases, there was a span of 17 bases. CDR3 sequence (DNA): TGTGCCAGCAGCTTAGGTCCAACGGGAGCGTTTTACGAGCAGTACTTC. Translating it yields CASSLGPTGAFYEQYF. The whole variable domain, remainder taken from reference TRBV7-2 and TRBJ2-7, is GAGVSQSPSNKVTEKGKDVELRCDPISGHTALYWYRQSLGQGLEFLIYFQGNSAPDKSGLPSDRFSAERTGGSVSTLTIQRTQQEDSAVYLCASSLGPTGAFYEQYFGPGTRLTVT.

Here the CDR3 reads CASSLDWAADTQYF. The DNA for the CDR3 is TGCGCCAGCAGCTTGGACTGGGCCGCAGATACGCAGTATTTT. The chain employs TRBV5-1 and TRBJ2-3; D gene unclear. CDR3 length: 14 residues. Germline V CDR1 and CDR2: SGHRS, YFSETQ. The V and J ends lost 0 bases and 4 bases respectively, with 9 bases between them.

This chain joins TRBV5-1 and TRBJ2-1; 10 nucleotides agree with TRBD2. Trimming took 4 bases from V and 6 from J; bases not matched to a gene: 10. This CDR3 contains 16 residues. Germline values: CDR1 SGHRS, CDR2 YFSETQ. The CDR3 sequence: CASSVTGTSATNEQFF. The DNA for the CDR3 is TGCGCCAGCAGCGTAACCGGGACTAGCGCTACCAATGAGCAGTTCTTC.

This clone was counted once. This chain joins TRBV7-9 and TRBJ2-3; D is unresolved. Germline loops: CDR1 SEHNR, CDR2 FQNEAQ (reference sequence). CDR3 length: 13 amino acids. V shed 4 bases and J shed 7 bases, with 12 bases lying between them. The DNA for the CDR3 is TGTGCCAGCAGCTCCGACTCGGCCAATACGCAGTATTTT. This gives the protein CASSSDSANTQYF.

This clone was counted a single time. The chain employs TRBV7-9 and TRBJ1-2; D is unresolved. The CDR3 totals 12 residues. The germline CDR1 and CDR2 sequences are SEHNR and FQNEAQ (reference sequence). The ends were cut back, 5 bases at V and 4 bases at J, with 8 bases in the middle. CDR3 protein: CASSRIGYGYTF. The CDR3 DNA reads TGTGCCAGCAGCAGAATAGGCTATGGCTACACCTTC.

The V and J genes are TRBV29-1 and TRBJ2-1; 10 bases are a match to TRBD2. J was trimmed by 4 bases and V by 7 bases; bases with no gene match: 4. The germline V gene has CDR1 SQVTM and CDR2 ANQGSEA. This CDR3 region has 13 residues. CDR3 sequence reads: CSGGLAVYNEQFF. In nucleotides, the CDR3 is TGCAGCGGCGGACTAGCGGTATACAATGAGCAGTTCTTC.

Only one count was recorded for this clone. The gene calls are TRBV28 and TRBJ1-4; 9 bases map to TRBD1. This CDR3 is built from 14 residues. Germline V CDR1 and CDR2: MDHEN, SYDVKM. Trimming took 6 bases from V and 8 from J; bases not matched to a gene: 7. This chain's CDR3 is CASRSGTGREKLFF. In DNA form, the CDR3 reads TGTGCCAGCAGAAGCGGGACAGGGAGGGAAAAACTGTTTTTT.

V usage is TRBV7-9 and J usage is TRBJ2-2, with D unclear. Germline CDR1 SEHNR, CDR2 FQNEAQ (reference sequence). The CDR3 covers 15 residues. With 5 bases removed from V and 1 base from J, the gap between germline ends came to 11 bases. CDR3 sequence: CASSQDPGNTGELFF. DNA for the CDR3: TGTGCCAGCAGCCAAGATCCGGGGAACACCGGGGAGCTGTTTTTT.

The chain couples TRBV15 to TRBJ2-1, with TRBD2 identical over 7 bases. Germline V gene sequence: CDR1 LNHNV, CDR2 YYDKDF (reference sequence). With V trimmed by 2 bases and J by 3 bases, 7 bases remained unmatched. This CDR3 has 16 residues. The CDR3 here is CATSRYREGHYNEQFF. DNA of the CDR3: TGTGCCACCAGCAGATATAGGGAGGGGCACTACAATGAGCAGTTCTTC.

This clone was observed a single time. The chain carries TRBV2 and TRBJ1-2, with a weak D call TRBD1 (5 bases). V lost 7 bases and J lost 5, with 14 bases in between. The CDR3 consists of 13 residues. Germline CDR1 and CDR2: SNHLY and FYNNEI. CDR3 region: CASTLTGDYGYTF. The CDR3 nucleotides are TGTGCCAGCACCCTAACGGGGGATTATGGCTACACCTTC.

This clone was seen more than once but under ten times. J is TRBJ2-7 and V is TRBV5-6, with unresolved D. This CDR3 is 14 amino acids long. Germline lookup yields CDR1 SGHDT and CDR2 YYEEEE. The V and J ends lost 0 bases and 0 bases respectively, with 7 bases between them. CDR3 DNA sequence: TGTGCCAGCAGCTTGGTTGAAAGCTCCTACGAGCAGTACTTC. This gives the protein CASSLVESSYEQYF.

This chain links TRBV4-1 with TRBJ2-3, with 7 positions matching TRBD2. The CDR3 has 16 residues. Germline CDR1 reads MGHRA; CDR2 reads YSYEKL. J lost 4 bases, V lost 2 bases, and 9 bases had no gene match. CDR3 region: CASSQRAGFDADTQYF. The CDR3 bases are TGCGCCAGCAGCCAAAGAGCGGGATTTGACGCAGATACGCAGTATTTT.

This sequence joins TRBV15 and TRBJ2-1; 9 positions match TRBD2. The CDR3 loop spans 21 amino acids. Trimming took 0 bases from V and 0 from J; bases not matched to a gene: 15. The germline CDR1 and CDR2 sequences are LNHNV and YYDKDF (reference sequence). CDR3 sequence: CATSRDLGLASGASSYNEQFF. The DNA of the CDR3 is TGTGCCACCAGCAGAGATCTTGGGTTGGCTAGCGGGGCAAGCTCCTACAATGAGCAGTTCTTC.

The chain is built from TRBV4-2 and TRBJ2-1, with 9 bases that match TRBD1. Trimming cost V 7 bases and J 8 bases; bases outside gene matches: 9. Germline V gives CDR1 LGHNA, CDR2 YNFKEQ. There are 14 residues in the CDR3. The CDR3 DNA sequence: TGTGCCAGCACCGCTGGGACAGGGTTCCATGAGCAGTTCTTC. Residues: CASTAGTGFHEQFF.

This sequence joins TRBV6-6 and TRBJ1-2; no firm D call. Trimming cost V 4 bases and J 8 bases, with 14 bases left between them. The length of the CDR3 is 13 residues. The germline V gene encodes CDR1 MNHNY and CDR2 SVGAGI (reference sequence). CDR3 amino acids: CASSSRPGEGYTF. The CDR3 coding sequence is TGTGCCAGCAGTTCGAGACCTGGGGAGGGCTACACCTTC.

Here the CDR3 DNA reads TGCAGTGGGAGAACCGTATGGGGGGACGGCACAGATACGCAGTATTTT. It codes for CSGRTVWGDGTDTQYF. V is TRBV29-1 and J is TRBJ2-3; maybe TRBD2 (6 bases). CDR1 and CDR2 (germline): SQVTM, ANQGSEA. The CDR3 spans 16 residues.

The chain combines TRBV14 with TRBJ1-1; 7 nucleotides match TRBD1. The CDR3 loop spans 17 amino acids. The V segment lost 2 bases and the J segment 0 bases; nucleotides outside the gene matches: 9. Germline V lookup: CDR1 SGHDN, CDR2 FVKESK. Here the CDR3 reads CASSQTRGGFMNTEAFF. The DNA for the CDR3 is TGTGCCAGCAGCCAAACCAGGGGGGGTTTTATGAACACTGAAGCTTTCTTT.

The V and J genes are TRBV6-5 and TRBJ1-2; D call uncertain. Trimming left V 8 bases short and J 0 bases short, with 10 bases between. The CDR3 is 13 residues long. The germline V gene has CDR1 MNHEY and CDR2 SVGAGI. CDR3 protein: CASRGGTNYGYTF. Written as DNA, the CDR3 is TGTGCCAGCCGGGGAGGCACTAACTATGGCTACACCTTC.